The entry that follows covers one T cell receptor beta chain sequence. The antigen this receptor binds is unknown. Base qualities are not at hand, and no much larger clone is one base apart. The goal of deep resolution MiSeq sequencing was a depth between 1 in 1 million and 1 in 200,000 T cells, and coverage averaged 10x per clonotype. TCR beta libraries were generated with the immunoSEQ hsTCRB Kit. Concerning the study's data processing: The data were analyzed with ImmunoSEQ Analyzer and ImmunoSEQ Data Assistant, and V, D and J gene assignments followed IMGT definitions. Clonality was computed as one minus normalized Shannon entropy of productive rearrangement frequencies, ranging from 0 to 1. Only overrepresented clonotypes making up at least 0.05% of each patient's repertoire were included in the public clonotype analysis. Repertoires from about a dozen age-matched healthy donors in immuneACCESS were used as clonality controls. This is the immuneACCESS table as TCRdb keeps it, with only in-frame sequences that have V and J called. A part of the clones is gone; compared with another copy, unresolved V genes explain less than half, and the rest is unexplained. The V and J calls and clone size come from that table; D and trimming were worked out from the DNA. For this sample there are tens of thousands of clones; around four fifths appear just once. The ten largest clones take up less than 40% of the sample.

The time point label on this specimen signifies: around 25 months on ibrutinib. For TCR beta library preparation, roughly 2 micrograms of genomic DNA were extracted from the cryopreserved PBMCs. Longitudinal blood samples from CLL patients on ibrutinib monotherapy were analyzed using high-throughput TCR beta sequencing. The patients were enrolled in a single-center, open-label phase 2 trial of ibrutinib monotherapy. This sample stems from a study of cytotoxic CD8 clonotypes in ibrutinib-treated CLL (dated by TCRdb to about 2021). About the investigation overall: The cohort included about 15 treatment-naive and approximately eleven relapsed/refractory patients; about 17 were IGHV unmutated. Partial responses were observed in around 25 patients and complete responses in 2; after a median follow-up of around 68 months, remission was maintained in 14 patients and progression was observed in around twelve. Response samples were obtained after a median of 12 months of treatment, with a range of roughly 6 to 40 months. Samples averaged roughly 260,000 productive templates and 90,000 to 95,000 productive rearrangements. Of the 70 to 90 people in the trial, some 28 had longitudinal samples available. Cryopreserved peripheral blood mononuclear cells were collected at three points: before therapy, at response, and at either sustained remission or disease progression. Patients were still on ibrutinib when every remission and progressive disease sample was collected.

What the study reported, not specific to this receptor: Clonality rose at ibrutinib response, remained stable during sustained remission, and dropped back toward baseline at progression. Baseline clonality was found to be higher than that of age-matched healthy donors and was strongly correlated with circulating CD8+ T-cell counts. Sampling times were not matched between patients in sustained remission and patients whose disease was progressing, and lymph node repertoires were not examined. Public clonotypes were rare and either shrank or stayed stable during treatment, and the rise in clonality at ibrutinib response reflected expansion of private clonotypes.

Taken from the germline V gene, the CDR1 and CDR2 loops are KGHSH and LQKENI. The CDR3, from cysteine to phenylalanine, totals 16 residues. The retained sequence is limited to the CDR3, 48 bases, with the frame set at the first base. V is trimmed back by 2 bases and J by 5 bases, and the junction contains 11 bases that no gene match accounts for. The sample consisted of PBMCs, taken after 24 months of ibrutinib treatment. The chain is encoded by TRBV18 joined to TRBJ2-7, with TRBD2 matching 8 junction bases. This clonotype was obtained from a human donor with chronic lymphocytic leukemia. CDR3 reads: CASSPLAGLATNEQYF. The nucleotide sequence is TGTGCCAGCTCACCATTAGCAGGACTAGCTACCAACGAGCAGTACTTC.